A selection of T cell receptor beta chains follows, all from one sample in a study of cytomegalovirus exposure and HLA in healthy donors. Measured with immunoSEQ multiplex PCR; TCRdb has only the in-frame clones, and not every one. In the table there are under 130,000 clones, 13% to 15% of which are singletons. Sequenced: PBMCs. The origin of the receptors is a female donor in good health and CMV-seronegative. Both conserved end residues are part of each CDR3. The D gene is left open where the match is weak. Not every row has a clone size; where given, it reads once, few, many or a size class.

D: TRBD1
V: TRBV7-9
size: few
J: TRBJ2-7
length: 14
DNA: TGTGCCAGCAGCTTATGGGCAGGGGGCTACGAGCAGTACTTC
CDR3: CASSLWAGGYEQYF

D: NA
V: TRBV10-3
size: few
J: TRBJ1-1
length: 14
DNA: TGTGCCATCACAGAGCGGGGGGCCGGCACTGAAGCTTTCTTT
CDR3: CAITERGAGTEAFF

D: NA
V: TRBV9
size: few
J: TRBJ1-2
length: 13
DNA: TGTGCCAGCAGCGTAGAACTTACTGGTGGCTACACCTTC
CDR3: CASSVELTGGYTF

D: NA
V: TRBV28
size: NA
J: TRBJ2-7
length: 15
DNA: TGTGCCAGCATCCCCGCCCGGGGTCCCACCTACGAGCAGTACTTC
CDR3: CASIPARGPTYEQYF

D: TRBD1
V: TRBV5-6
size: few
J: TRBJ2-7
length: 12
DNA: TGTGCCAGCAGCGGGACAGGTTACGAGCAGTACTTC
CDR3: CASSGTGYEQYF

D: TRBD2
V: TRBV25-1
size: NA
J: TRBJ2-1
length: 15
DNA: TGTGCCAGCAGGGGACTAGCGGGGGGTAACAATGAGCAGTTCTTC
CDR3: CASRGLAGGNNEQFF

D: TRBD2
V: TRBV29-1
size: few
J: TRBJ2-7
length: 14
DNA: TGCAGCGTATCCGGACTAGTATTGAAGGAAGAGCAGTACTTC
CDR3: CSVSGLVLKEEQYF

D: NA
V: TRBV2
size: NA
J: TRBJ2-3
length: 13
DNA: TGTGCCAGCAGGGAAGGGACTTCCGATACGCAGTATTTT
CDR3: CASREGTSDTQYF

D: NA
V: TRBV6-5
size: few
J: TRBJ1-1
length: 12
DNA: TGTGCCAGCGCCCAAGGGGACACTGAAGCTTTCTTT
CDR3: CASAQGDTEAFF

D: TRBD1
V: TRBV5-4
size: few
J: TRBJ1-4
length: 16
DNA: TGTGCCAGCAGCTTGGGGGGACAGCCAACTAATGAAAAACTGTTTTTT
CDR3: CASSLGGQPTNEKLFF

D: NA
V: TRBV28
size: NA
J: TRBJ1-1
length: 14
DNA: TGTGCCAGCAGTTTATGGGGGAGTCGGCCTGAAGCTTTCTTT
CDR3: CASSLWGSRPEAFF

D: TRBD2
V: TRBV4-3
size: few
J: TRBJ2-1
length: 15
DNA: TGCGCCAGCAGCCGAGTGGGACTAGCGGGGGCTGAGCAGTTCTTC
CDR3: CASSRVGLAGAEQFF

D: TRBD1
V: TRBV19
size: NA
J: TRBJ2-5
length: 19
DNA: TGTGCCAGTAGTATAGATCCTTTTCCGGGACAGGGATTGGAGGAGACCCAGTACTTC
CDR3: CASSIDPFPGQGLEETQYF

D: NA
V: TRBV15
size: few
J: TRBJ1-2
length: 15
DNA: TGTGCCACCAGCAGTTCGGGGACTGACAGCTATGGCTACACCTTC
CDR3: CATSSSGTDSYGYTF

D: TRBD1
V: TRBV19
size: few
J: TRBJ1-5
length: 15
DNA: TGTGCCAGCAGCGACAGGGGAGGGCATTTAGGCCCCCAGCATTTT
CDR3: CASSDRGGHLGPQHF

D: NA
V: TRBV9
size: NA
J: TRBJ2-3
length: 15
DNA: TGTGCCAGCAGCGTACACAGCCTTAGCACAGATACGCAGTATTTT
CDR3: CASSVHSLSTDTQYF

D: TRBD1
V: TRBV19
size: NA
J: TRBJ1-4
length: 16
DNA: TGTGCCAGTAGTCCCGGGACAGGAGCAACTAATGAAAAACTGTTTTTT
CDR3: CASSPGTGATNEKLFF

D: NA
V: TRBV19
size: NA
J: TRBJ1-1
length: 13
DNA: TGTGCCAGTCGGGACAAGATGAACACTGAAGCTTTCTTT
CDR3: CASRDKMNTEAFF

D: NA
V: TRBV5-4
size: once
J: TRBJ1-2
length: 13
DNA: TGTGCCAGCAGTAAAGGCCGGGTCGATGGCTACACCTTC
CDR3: CASSKGRVDGYTF

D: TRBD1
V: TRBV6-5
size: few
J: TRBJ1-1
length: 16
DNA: TGTGCCAGCAGTTACGGACAGGCTATAATGAACACTGAAGCTTTCTTT
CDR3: CASSYGQAIMNTEAFF

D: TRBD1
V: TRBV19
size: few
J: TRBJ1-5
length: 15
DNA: TGTGCCAGTAGTAGCCCTACAGGGGGCAGGGAGCCCCAGCATTTT
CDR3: CASSSPTGGREPQHF

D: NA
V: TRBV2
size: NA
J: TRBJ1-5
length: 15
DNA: TGTGCCAGCAGTGACTCCTTCTTGAGCAATCAGCCCCAGCATTTT
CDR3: CASSDSFLSNQPQHF

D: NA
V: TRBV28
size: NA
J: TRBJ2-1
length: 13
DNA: TGTGCCAGCTTTGGCGGGACAGTCAATGAGCAGTTCTTC
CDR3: CASFGGTVNEQFF